What follows are 6 T cell receptor beta chains derived from one specimen sequenced in a study of tumor T cells in aggressive B-cell lymphoma. TCRdb's copy holds only in-frame clones and misses some; the assay was immunoSEQ multiplex PCR. The table includes fewer than 2,500 clones, under 85% detected once. Sequenced material: tumor tissue. Receptors originate from an adult with diffuse large B cell lymphoma.

About this clone itself: Other DNA variants within this sample encode the same CDR3. V is TRBV30 and J is TRBJ1-2, with a possible D match to TRBD1 (6 bases). CDR3 size: 13 residues. Germline lookup yields CDR1 GTSNPN and CDR2 SVGIG (reference sequence). V gave up 2 bases and J gave up 6 bases, with 13 bases separating them. Here the CDR3 DNA reads TGTGCCTGGAGTCCTAGGGGGAGTCATGGCTACACCTTC. This codes for CAWSPRGSHGYTF.

The CDR3 DNA reads as TGTGCCAGCAGCCCAAGAGGAGGGGGCATGGACTATGGCTACACCTTC. Protein: CASSPRGGGMDYGYTF. The rearrangement uses TRBV7-8 and TRBJ1-2; 7 bases fit TRBD1. Unmatched junction bases numbered 12, after V lost 5 bases and J lost 3 bases. The CDR3 loop spans 16 amino acids. CDR1 SGHVS and CDR2 FQNEAQ come from the germline V gene. Full variable domain (outside the CDR3, taken from reference TRBV7-8 and TRBJ1-2): GAGVSQSPRYKVAKRGQDVALRCDPISGHVSLFWYQQALGQGPEFLTYFQNEAQLDKSGLPSDRFFAERPEGSVSTLKIQRTQQEDSAVYLCASSPRGGGMDYGYTFGSGTRLTVV.

The rearrangement joins TRBV5-1 to TRBJ1-2, with D perhaps matching TRBD1 (6 bases). The CDR3 totals 14 residues. Per germline, CDR1 SGHRS and CDR2 YFSETQ. Trimming left V 1 base short and J 3 bases short, with 10 bases between. The CDR3 loop is CASSLLTGYYGYTF. Written as DNA, the CDR3 is TGCGCCAGCAGCTTGCTCACAGGGTACTATGGCTACACCTTC.

The chain recombines TRBV5-1 with TRBJ1-2; tentative D call: TRBD1 (6 bases). The V end was cut by 0 bases, the J end by 8 bases, with 17 bases between. The CDR3 spans 15 residues. The germline V gene encodes CDR1 SGHRS and CDR2 YFSETQ. CDR3 bases: TGCGCCAGCAGCTTGGCTGGCACAGGGCTACAAGGCTACACCTTC. Translating it yields CASSLAGTGLQGYTF.

J is TRBJ2-2 and V is TRBV2; 7 positions match TRBD2. Trimming at V came to 6 bases and at J to 6 bases, leaving 1 base not matched to a gene. The CDR3 is 12 amino acids. The germline gives CDR1 SNHLY, CDR2 FYNNEI. The CDR3 protein is CASSGLAGELFF. The CDR3 nucleotides read TGTGCCAGCAGCGGACTAGCCGGGGAGCTGTTTTTT.

V usage is TRBV6-6 and J usage is TRBJ2-1; D is ambiguous. V lost 6 bases and J 7 bases, leaving 7 bases between the germline ends. The CDR3 is made up of 11 amino acids. Germline loops: CDR1 MNHNY, CDR2 SVGAGI (reference sequence). The CDR3 reads CASSLLNEQFF. The CDR3 nucleotides are TGTGCCAGCAGCCTCCTTAATGAGCAGTTCTTC.